These 7 T cell receptor beta chains were sequenced from one sample in a study of CD8+ T cells in alopecia areata. Isolated RNA was reverse transcribed into cDNA used as the sequencing template. This table comes from immunoSEQ multiplex PCR, and its TCRdb copy is limited to in-frame clones, with some not included. This sample has roughly 60,000 clones, with about 40% found just once. Sequenced input: NKG2D-low CD8+ T cells sorted from blood. The receptor set was obtained from a human donor with alopecia areata.

The rearrangement joins TRBV7-2 to TRBJ2-7; 12 bases are shared with TRBD1. The germline V gene encodes CDR1 SGHTA and CDR2 FQGNSA. The CDR3 length is 15 residues. Trimming at V came to 5 bases and at J to 6 bases, leaving 8 bases not matched to a gene. The CDR3: CASSTSGTGGREQYF. CDR3 sequence (DNA): TGTGCCAGCAGCACGAGCGGGACAGGGGGCCGCGAGCAGTACTTC.

The genes are TRBV5-6 and TRBJ2-5; 9 nucleotides match TRBD2. The CDR3 consists of 15 residues. The V gene's germline CDR1 is SGHDT and CDR2 YYEEEE. Trimming cost V 0 bases and J 5 bases; bases outside gene matches: 5. The CDR3 coding sequence is TGTGCCAGCAGCTTGGAGGCTAGCGGGGAGGAGACCCAGTACTTC. Amino acids: CASSLEASGEETQYF.

This clone turned up a few times. The rearrangement links TRBV28 to TRBJ2-5, with 7 nucleotides matching TRBD1. CDR1 is MDHEN, CDR2 SYDVKM, per germline. The V and J ends lost 6 bases and 1 base, in that order; junction bases with no gene match: 5. CDR3 length: 14 amino acids. This CDR3 is CASSPGQFQETQYF. The CDR3 DNA reads TGTGCCAGCAGCCCGGGACAGTTCCAAGAGACCCAGTACTTC.

This clone appeared a few times. CDR3 nucleotides: TGCAGCGCCACCGGGGACTGGATCTCCTACAATGAGCAGTTCTTC. Translated, it gives CSATGDWISYNEQFF. The rearrangement uses TRBV29-1 and TRBJ2-1, with D possibly TRBD2 on 6 matching bases. Germline CDR1 is SQVTM and CDR2 is ANQGSEA. The CDR3 length is 15 residues. V lost 7 bases and J 0 bases, leaving 16 bases between the germline ends.

This rearrangement joins TRBV27 to TRBJ2-3; D remains ambiguous. Germline V lookup: CDR1 MNHEY, CDR2 SMNVEV (reference sequence). V gave up 2 bases and J gave up 4 bases, with 7 bases separating them. The CDR3 covers 13 residues. CDR3 in amino acids: CASSLQVPDTQYF. The CDR3 coding sequence is TGTGCCAGCAGTTTACAAGTTCCAGATACGCAGTATTTT.

The chain links TRBV4-3 to TRBJ2-1; 12 nucleotides match TRBD2. The CDR3 covers 16 residues. With 0 bases clipped from V and 10 bases from J, the junction kept 7 bases outside the gene matches. The germline gives CDR1 LGHNA, CDR2 YSLEER. The CDR3 region has the DNA TGCGCCAGCAGCCAAGAATGGACTAGCGGGATAGAAGAGCAGTTCTTC. This sequence encodes CASSQEWTSGIEEQFF.

This clone occurred a few times. V and J are TRBV21-1 and TRBJ1-5; the DNA was not used to check the table's D call, TRBD1. TRBV21-1 is a recognized pseudogene. This CDR3 has 15 amino acids. The CDR3 DNA reads as TGTGCCAGCACGCCAGGGGAAGGGGACAATCAGCCCCAGCATTTT. Its translation: CASTPGEGDNQPQHF.